This T cell receptor beta chain came from a study of spatial heterogeneity in lung cancer. Ten or more counts support this clonotype. With V trimmed by 4 bases and J by 4 bases, 3 bases remained unmatched. The CDR3 totals 14 residues. Germline V gene data show CDR1 as SGHRS and CDR2 as YFSETQ. TCRdb re-called the 5' RACE reads with MiXCR, one entry per CDR3 protein. The sample includes fewer than 9,500 distinct CDR3 sequences, around 9.7% seen only once; the top ten take 24%. Time point reported: sample taken at primary tumor resection. Samples were donated by 72 untreated early-stage non-small cell lung cancer patients. Whole RNA obtained from tumor, nontumor lung or frozen PBMC underwent sequencing without sorting.

This sequence was found in a male donor with early-stage non-small cell lung cancer. The rearrangement links TRBV5-1 to TRBJ2-2; TRBD1 agrees at 8 bases. The source material was normal lung tissue next to the tumor, sampled at surgery. CDR3 protein: CASSKDRATGELFF. The CDR3 DNA sequence: TGCGCCAGCAGCAAGGACAGGGCCACCGGGGAGCTGTTTTTT.